The present T cell receptor (beta chain) was sequenced within a study of blood T cell repertoires in COVID-19. The CDR3 totals 14 residues. With V trimmed by 3 bases and J by 5 bases, 2 bases remained unmatched. Germline loops: CDR1 SNHLY, CDR2 FYNNEI. Measured with immunoSEQ multiplex PCR; TCRdb has only the in-frame clones, and not every one. The sample lists 500,000 or so clones, approximately 86% occurring once. This sequence originates from a woman between 18 and 29 years old who had recovered from COVID-19. Source material: PBMCs or T cells enriched from blood (not recorded which). The V gene is TRBV2, the J gene TRBJ2-1, with 9 bases fitting TRBD2. The CDR3 sequence: CASSEAGGHNEQFF. DNA for the CDR3: TGTGCCAGCAGTGAGGCGGGGGGGCACAATGAGCAGTTCTTC.